These T cell receptor beta chains were read from a single sample in a study of blood T cell repertoires in COVID-19. Measured with immunoSEQ multiplex PCR; TCRdb has only the in-frame clones, and not every one. The sample contains 75,000 to 80,000 clones, about 90% of which appear only once. Sequencing input: peripheral blood. The origin of the receptors is a human donor in a cohort sampled during active COVID-19. The CDR3 runs from the conserved cysteine through the conserved F or W. D genes are given only for firm matches. Clone size is not always given. Where it is, it says once, few, many or a class for expanded clones.

j_call,d_call,v_call,clone_size,cdr3_aa,cdr3_nt
TRBJ2-5,TRBD1,TRBV4-3,-,CASSPLTGQQETQYF,TGCGCCAGCAGCCCCTTGACGGGACAGCAAGAGACCCAGTACTTC
TRBJ1-6,TRBD1,TRBV11-2,once,CASSLDRGQGDSPLHF,TGTGCCAGCAGCTTAGATAGGGGGCAGGGTGACTCACCCCTCCACTTT
TRBJ1-1,-,TRBV5-5,-,CASSLWSGETEAFF,TGTGCCAGCAGCTTATGGTCGGGAGAAACTGAAGCTTTCTTT
TRBJ2-3,TRBD2,TRBV19,-,CASSHPGGLDTQYF,TGTGCCAGTAGTCATCCGGGGGGGCTTGATACGCAGTATTTT
TRBJ1-4,-,TRBV19,-,CASSGPNKGGSEKLFF,TGTGCCAGTAGCGGGCCTAACAAGGGAGGAAGTGAAAAACTGTTTTTT
TRBJ1-5,TRBD1,TRBV6-2/TRBV6-3,-,CASSYYDRGGQPQHF,TGTGCCAGCAGTTACTACGACAGGGGAGGACAGCCCCAGCATTTT
TRBJ1-2,TRBD1,TRBV18,-,CASSPDRVLGYTF,TGTGCCAGCTCACCGGACAGGGTTCTTGGCTACACCTTC
TRBJ1-1,-,TRBV12-5,-,CASGLVLGRARGTEAFF,TGTGCTAGTGGTTTGGTACTTGGCCGCGCCCGAGGCACTGAAGCTTTCTTT
TRBJ2-7,-,TRBV12-3/TRBV12-4,-,CASSQGGGYEQYF,TGTGCCAGCAGTCAAGGGGGGGGATACGAGCAGTACTTC
TRBJ2-3,TRBD1,TRBV5-4,once,CASRLDNRGLDTQYF,TGTGCCAGCAGGTTGGACAACAGGGGGCTGGATACGCAGTATTTT
TRBJ2-1,TRBD2,TRBV5-5,once,CASGTSGDTRYNEQFF,TGTGCCAGCGGGACTAGCGGGGATACGCGATACAATGAGCAGTTCTTC
TRBJ1-2,TRBD1,TRBV7-2,-,CASSLITGGGTGYTF,TGTGCCAGCAGCTTAATAACAGGGGGTGGTACGGGCTACACCTTC
TRBJ2-1,TRBD1,TRBV5-4,-,CASSLAGTGGYNEQFF,TGTGCCAGCAGCTTGGCGGGAACAGGGGGTTACAATGAGCAGTTCTTC
TRBJ1-3,-,TRBV4-1,-,CASSHNRADSGNTIYF,TGCGCCAGCAGCCATAACAGAGCCGACTCTGGAAACACCATATATTTT
TRBJ1-2,-,TRBV7-2,-,CASSIQDRDYGYTF,TGTGCCAGCAGCATCCAGGACAGAGACTATGGCTACACCTTC
TRBJ2-1,-,TRBV19,-,CASAGSNPSYNEQFF,TGTGCCAGTGCCGGGTCAAACCCCTCATACAATGAGCAGTTCTTC
TRBJ2-1,-,TRBV20-1,-,CSATENGLIGNEQFF,TGCAGTGCTACTGAAAACGGACTAATAGGCAATGAGCAGTTCTTC
TRBJ2-5,-,TRBV5-1,-,CASSLAPGGGGETQYF,TGCGCCAGCAGCTTGGCCCCCGGGGGAGGAGGGGAGACCCAGTACTTC
TRBJ2-2,-,TRBV2,-,CASSEATSNTGELFF,TGTGCCAGCAGTGAGGCCACCTCGAACACCGGGGAGCTGTTTTTT
TRBJ2-1,TRBD2,TRBV5-1,-,CASSLAMIAGGNEQFF,TGCGCCAGCAGCTTGGCCATGATAGCGGGGGGCAATGAGCAGTTCTTC
TRBJ1-2,-,TRBV30,-,CAWSAQLANYGYTF,TGTGCCTGGAGTGCCCAATTAGCTAACTATGGCTACACCTTC
TRBJ1-6,TRBD1,TRBV7-9,-,CASSLGDRANSPLHF,TGTGCCAGCAGCTTAGGGGACAGGGCAAATTCACCCCTCCACTTT
TRBJ2-7,-,TRBV28,once,CASSLGGAAYEQYF,TGTGCCAGCAGTTTAGGAGGGGCAGCCTACGAGCAGTACTTC
TRBJ1-2,TRBD1,TRBV6-5,-,CASSTGQGLGGYTF,TGTGCCAGCAGTACCGGACAGGGCCTCGGGGGCTACACCTTC
TRBJ1-1,-,TRBV4-2,-,CASSSQGRGTEAFF,TGTGCCAGCAGCTCTCAGGGCAGGGGCACTGAAGCTTTCTTT
TRBJ1-1,TRBD1,TRBV19,-,CASRLTGTGTGWTEAFF,TGTGCCAGTAGATTAACCGGGACAGGGACAGGGTGGACTGAAGCTTTCTTT
TRBJ1-6,-,TRBV7-3,-,CASSNHGGSPLHF,TGTGCCAGCAGCAACCACGGAGGCTCACCCCTCCACTTT
TRBJ2-3,-,TRBV6-6,once,CASSYGQHTDTQYF,TGTGCCAGCAGTTACGGACAGCACACAGATACGCAGTATTTT
TRBJ1-4,-,TRBV7-9,-,CASSQTTELNEKLFF,TGTGCCAGCAGCCAAACGACAGAACTAAATGAAAAACTGTTTTTT
TRBJ2-7,-,TRBV11-3,-,CASSRGGSSYEQYF,TGTGCCAGCAGCAGGGGGGGTTCCTCCTACGAGCAGTACTTC
TRBJ2-1,TRBD2,TRBV15,-,CATSRSGTSYNEQFF,TGTGCCACCAGCAGGTCAGGGACTAGCTACAATGAGCAGTTCTTC
TRBJ1-2,-,TRBV19,-,CASSPPSGNGYTF,TGTGCCAGTAGTCCCCCGTCGGGGAATGGCTACACCTTC
TRBJ2-7,TRBD1,TRBV30,-,CAWSVGTGIYEQYF,TGTGCCTGGAGTGTCGGGACAGGGATCTACGAGCAGTACTTC
TRBJ2-2,-,TRBV2,-,CASSETVGELFF,TGTGCCAGCAGTGAAACAGTTGGAGAGCTGTTTTTT